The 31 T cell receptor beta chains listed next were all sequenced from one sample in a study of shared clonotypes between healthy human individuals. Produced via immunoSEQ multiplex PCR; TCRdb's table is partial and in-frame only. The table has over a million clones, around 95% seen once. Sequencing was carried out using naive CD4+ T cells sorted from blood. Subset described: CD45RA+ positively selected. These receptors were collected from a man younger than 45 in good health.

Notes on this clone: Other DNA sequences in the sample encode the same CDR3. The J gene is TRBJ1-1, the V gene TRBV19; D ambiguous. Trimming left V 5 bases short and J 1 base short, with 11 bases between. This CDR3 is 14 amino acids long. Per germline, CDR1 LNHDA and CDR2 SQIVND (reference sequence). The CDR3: CASSSGRANTEAFF. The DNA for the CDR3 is TGTGCCAGTAGTTCCGGACGGGCGAACACTGAAGCTTTCTTT.

The CDR3 nucleotides are TGTGCCAGCAGTTCACTAGCGGGAGTTTCGGAGACCCAGTACTTC. It specifies CASSSLAGVSETQYF. This rearrangement joins TRBV28 to TRBJ2-5; the match to TRBD2 covers 11 bases. V lost 4 bases to trimming and J lost 5 bases; unmatched junction nucleotides: 6. Germline V gene sequence: CDR1 MDHEN, CDR2 SYDVKM. The CDR3 consists of 15 residues.

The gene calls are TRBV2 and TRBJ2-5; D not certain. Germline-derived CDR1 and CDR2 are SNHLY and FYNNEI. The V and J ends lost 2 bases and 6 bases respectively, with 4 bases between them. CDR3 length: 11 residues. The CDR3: CASSERKTQYF. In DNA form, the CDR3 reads TGTGCCAGCAGTGAAAGAAAGACCCAGTACTTC.

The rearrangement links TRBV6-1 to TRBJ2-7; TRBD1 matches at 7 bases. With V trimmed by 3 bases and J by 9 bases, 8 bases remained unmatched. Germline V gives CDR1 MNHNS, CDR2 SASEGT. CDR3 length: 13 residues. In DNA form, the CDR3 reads TGTGCCAGCAGTGAGGCGCTCCACAGGGGGCAGTACTTC. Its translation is CASSEALHRGQYF.

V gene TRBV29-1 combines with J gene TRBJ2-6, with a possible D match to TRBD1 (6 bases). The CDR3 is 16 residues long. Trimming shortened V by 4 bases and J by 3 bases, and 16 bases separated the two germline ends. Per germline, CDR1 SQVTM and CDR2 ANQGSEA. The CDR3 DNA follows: TGCAGCGTTGGGCTGACCAGGGGTGATGGGGCCAACGTCCTGACTTTC. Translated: CSVGLTRGDGANVLTF.

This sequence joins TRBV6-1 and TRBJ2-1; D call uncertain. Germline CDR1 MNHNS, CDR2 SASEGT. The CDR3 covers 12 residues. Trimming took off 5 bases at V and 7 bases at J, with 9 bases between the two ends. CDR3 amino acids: CASSKVRNEQFF. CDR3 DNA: TGTGCCAGCAGTAAGGTTAGAAATGAGCAGTTCTTC.

The CDR3 is CASSFGLAGSTDTQYF. Here the CDR3 DNA reads TGTGCCAGCAGCTTCGGGTTAGCGGGATCCACAGATACGCAGTATTTT. The V and J genes are TRBV7-8 and TRBJ2-3; TRBD2 matches 8 bases. J gave up 2 bases and V 3 bases, and 7 bases lay outside the gene matches. Germline CDR1 reads SGHVS; CDR2 reads FQNEAQ. The CDR3 length is 16 residues.

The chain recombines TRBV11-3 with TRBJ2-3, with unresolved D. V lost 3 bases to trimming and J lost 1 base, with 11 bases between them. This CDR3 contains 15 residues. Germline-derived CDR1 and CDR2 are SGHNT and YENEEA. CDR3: CASSLAGPGTDTQYF. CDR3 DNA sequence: TGTGCCAGCAGCTTGGCCGGGCCCGGCACAGATACGCAGTATTTT.

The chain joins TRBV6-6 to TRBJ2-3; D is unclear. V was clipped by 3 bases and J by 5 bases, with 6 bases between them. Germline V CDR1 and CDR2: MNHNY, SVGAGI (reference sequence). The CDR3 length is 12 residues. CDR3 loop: CASSYQEDTQYF. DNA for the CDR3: TGTGCCAGCAGTTATCAGGAAGATACGCAGTATTTT.

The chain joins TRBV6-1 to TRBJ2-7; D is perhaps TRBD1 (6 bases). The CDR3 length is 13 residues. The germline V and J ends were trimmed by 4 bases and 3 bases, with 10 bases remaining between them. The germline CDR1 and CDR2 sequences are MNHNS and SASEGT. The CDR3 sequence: CASSVGARYEQYF. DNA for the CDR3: TGTGCCAGCAGTGTGGGGGCGCGCTACGAGCAGTACTTC.

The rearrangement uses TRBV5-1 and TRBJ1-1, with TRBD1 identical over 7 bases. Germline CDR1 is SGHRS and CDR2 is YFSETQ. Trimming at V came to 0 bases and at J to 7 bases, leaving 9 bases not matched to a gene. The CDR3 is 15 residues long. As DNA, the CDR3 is TGCGCCAGCAGCTTGGTTCCCGGACAGGCTGGTGAAGCTTTCTTT. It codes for CASSLVPGQAGEAFF.

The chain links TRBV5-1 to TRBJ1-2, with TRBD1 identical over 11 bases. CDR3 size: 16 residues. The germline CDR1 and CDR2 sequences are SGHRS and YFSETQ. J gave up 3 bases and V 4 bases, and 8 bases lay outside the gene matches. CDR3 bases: TGCGCCAGCAGCCCAGGACAGGGGGCGTGGGACTATGGCTACACCTTC. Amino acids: CASSPGQGAWDYGYTF.

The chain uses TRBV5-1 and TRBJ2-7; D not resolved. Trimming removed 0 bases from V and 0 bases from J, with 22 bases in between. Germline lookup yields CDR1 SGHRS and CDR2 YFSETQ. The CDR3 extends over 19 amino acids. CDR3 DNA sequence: TGCGCCAGCAGCTTGGCTTCAGTCCCCGTTCTTGTCGGCTCCTACGAGCAGTACTTC. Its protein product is CASSLASVPVLVGSYEQYF.

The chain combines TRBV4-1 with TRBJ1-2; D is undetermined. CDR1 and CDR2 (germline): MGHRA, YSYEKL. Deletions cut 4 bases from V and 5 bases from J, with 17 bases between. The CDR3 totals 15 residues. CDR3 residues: CASSPVLGLTYGYTF. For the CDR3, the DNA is TGCGCCAGCAGCCCCGTTTTAGGACTGACGTATGGCTACACCTTC.

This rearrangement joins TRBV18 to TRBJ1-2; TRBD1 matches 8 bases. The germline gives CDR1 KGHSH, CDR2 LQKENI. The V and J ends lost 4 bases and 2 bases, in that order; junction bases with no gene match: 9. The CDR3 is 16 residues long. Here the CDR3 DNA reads TGTGCCAGCTCACAAAATCGACAGGGGATAAACTATGGCTACACCTTC. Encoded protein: CASSQNRQGINYGYTF.

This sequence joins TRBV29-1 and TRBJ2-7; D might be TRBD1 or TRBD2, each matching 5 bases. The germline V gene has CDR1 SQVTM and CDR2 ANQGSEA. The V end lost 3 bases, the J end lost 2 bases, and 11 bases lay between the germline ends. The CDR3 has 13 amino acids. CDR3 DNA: TGCAGCGTTGAGGGACCGAACCCCTACGAGCAGTACTTC. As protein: CSVEGPNPYEQYF.

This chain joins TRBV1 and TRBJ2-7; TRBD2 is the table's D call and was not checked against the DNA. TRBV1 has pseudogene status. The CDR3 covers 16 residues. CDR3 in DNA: TGCACCAGCAGCCAGGGGGGTCAGCGGGAGGAATGGGAGCAGTACTTC. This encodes CTSSQGGQREEWEQYF.

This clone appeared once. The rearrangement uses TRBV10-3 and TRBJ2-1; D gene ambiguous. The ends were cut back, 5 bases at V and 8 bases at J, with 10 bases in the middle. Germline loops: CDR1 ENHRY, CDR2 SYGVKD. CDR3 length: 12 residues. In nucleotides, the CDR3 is TGTGCCATCAGTCGGACGTGGGATGAGCAGTTCTTC. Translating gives CAISRTWDEQFF.

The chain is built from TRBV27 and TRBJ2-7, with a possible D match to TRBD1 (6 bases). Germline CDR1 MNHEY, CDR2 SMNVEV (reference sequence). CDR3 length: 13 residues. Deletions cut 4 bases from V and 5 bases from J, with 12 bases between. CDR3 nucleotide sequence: TGTGCCAGCAGTTCAACAGGGCACCACGAGCAGTACTTC. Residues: CASSSTGHHEQYF.

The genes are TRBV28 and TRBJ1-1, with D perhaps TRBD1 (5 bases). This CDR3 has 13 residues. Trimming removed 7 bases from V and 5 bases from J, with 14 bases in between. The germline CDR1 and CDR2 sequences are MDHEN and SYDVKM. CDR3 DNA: TGTGCCAGCAAATGGGGGGTTGAAACTGAAGCTTTCTTT. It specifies CASKWGVETEAFF.

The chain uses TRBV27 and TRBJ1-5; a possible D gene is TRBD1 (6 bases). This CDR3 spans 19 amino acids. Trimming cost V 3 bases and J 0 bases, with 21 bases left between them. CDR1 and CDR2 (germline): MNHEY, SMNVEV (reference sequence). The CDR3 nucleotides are TGTGCCAGCAGTTTCCCAGGTGGGCAGGGGTTACATAGCAATCAGCCCCAGCATTTT. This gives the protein CASSFPGGQGLHSNQPQHF.

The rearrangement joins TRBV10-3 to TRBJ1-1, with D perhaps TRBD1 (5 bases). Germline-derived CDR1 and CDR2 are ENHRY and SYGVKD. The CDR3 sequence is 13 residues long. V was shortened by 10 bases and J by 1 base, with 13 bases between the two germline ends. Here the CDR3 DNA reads TGTGCCACCTCTCAGACAGAGAACACTGAAGCTTTCTTT. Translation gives CATSQTENTEAFF.

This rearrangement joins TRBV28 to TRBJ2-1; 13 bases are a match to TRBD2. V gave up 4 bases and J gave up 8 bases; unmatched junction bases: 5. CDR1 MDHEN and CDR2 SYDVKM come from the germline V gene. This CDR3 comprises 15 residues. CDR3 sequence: CASSSRTSGSYEQFF. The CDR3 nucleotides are TGTGCCAGCAGTTCTAGGACTAGCGGGAGCTATGAGCAGTTCTTC.

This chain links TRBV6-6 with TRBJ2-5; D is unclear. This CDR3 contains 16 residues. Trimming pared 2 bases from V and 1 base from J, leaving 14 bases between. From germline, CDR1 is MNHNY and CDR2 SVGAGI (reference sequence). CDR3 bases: TGTGCCAGCAGTTACCACCCTGACACCCGCCAAGAGACCCAGTACTTC. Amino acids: CASSYHPDTRQETQYF.

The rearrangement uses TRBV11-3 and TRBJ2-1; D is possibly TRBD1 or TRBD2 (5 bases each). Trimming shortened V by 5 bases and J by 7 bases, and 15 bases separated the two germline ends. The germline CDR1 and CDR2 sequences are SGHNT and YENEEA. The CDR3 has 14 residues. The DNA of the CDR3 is TGTGCCAGCAGCACCCGGGACCAGCCGAATGAGCAGTTCTTC. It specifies CASSTRDQPNEQFF.

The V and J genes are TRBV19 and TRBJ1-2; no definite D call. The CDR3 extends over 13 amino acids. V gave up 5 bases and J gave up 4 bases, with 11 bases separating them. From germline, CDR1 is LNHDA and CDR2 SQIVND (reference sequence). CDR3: CASSPGRLYGYTF. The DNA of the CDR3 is TGTGCCAGTAGTCCAGGACGGCTCTATGGCTACACCTTC.

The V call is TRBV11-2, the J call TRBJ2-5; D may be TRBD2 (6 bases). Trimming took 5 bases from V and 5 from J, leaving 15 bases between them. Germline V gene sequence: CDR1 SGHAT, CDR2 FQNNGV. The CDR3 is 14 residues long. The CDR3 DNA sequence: TGTGCCAGCAGCCTGAGCGGGCCCGGGGAGACCCAGTACTTC. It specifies CASSLSGPGETQYF.

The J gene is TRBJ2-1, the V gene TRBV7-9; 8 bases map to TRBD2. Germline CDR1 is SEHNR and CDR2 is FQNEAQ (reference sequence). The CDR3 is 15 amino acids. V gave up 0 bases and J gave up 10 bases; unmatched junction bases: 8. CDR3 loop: CASSLALAGLGEQFF. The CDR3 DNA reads TGTGCCAGCAGCTTAGCGCTAGCGGGTCTGGGGGAGCAGTTCTTC.

The CDR3 is CAWANQPNYGYTF. The CDR3 nucleotides are TGTGCCTGGGCCAACCAGCCGAACTATGGCTACACCTTC. The J gene is TRBJ1-2, the V gene TRBV30, with unresolved D. The CDR3 length is 13 residues. Trimming removed 5 bases from V and 2 bases from J, with 12 bases in between. The germline gives CDR1 GTSNPN, CDR2 SVGIG (reference sequence). The whole variable domain, remainder taken from reference TRBV30 and TRBJ1-2, is SQTIHQWPATLVQPVGSPLSLECTVEGTSNPNLYWYRQAAGRGLQLLFYSVGIGQISSEVPQNLSASRPQDRQFILSSKKLLLSDSGFYLCAWANQPNYGYTFGSGTRLTVV.

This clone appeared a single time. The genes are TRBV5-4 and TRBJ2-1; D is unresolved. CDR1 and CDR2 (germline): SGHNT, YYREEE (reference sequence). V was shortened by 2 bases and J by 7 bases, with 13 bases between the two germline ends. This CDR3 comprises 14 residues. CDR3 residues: CASSLKSPMNEQFF. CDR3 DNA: TGTGCCAGCAGCTTAAAGTCGCCCATGAATGAGCAGTTCTTC.

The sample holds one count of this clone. The CDR3 reads CSVEDPEASGERETQYF. In DNA form, the CDR3 reads TGCAGCGTTGAAGATCCTGAAGCGAGCGGAGAGAGAGAGACCCAGTACTTC. This chain connects TRBV29-1 to TRBJ2-5, with D possibly matching TRBD2 (5 bases). Trimming pared 0 bases from V and 4 bases from J, leaving 21 bases between. From germline, CDR1 is SQVTM and CDR2 ANQGSEA. The CDR3 length is 17 residues.